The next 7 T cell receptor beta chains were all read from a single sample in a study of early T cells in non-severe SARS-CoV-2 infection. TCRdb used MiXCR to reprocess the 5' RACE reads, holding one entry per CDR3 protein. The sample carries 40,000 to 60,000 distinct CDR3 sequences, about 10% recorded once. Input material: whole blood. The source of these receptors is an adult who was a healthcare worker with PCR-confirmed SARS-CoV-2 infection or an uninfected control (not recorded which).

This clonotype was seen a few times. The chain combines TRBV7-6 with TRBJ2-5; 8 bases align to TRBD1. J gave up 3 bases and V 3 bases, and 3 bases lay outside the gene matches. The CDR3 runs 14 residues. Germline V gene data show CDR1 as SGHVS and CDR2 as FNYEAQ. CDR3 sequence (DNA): TGTGCCAGCAGCTTCGGACAGGGAAAAGAGACCCAGTACTTC. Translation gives CASSFGQGKETQYF. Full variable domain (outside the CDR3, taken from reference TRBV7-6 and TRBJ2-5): GAGVSQSPRYKVTKRGQDVALRCDPISGHVSLYWYRQALGQGPEFLTYFNYEAQQDKSGLPNDRFSAERPEGSISTLTIQRTEQRDSAMYRCASSFGQGKETQYFGPGTRLLVL.

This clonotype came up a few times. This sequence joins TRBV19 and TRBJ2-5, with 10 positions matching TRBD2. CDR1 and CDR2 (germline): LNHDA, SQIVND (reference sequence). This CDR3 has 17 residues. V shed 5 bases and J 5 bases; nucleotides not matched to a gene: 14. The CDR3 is CASSPWPASGSGETQYF. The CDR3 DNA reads TGTGCCAGTAGTCCCTGGCCCGCTAGCGGGAGCGGGGAGACCCAGTACTTC.

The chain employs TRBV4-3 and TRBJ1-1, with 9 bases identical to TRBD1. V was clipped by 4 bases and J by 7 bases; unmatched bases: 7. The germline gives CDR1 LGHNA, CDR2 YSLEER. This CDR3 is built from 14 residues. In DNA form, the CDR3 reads TGCGCCAGCAGCCTCCGGGACAGGGAGGTTGAAGCTTTCTTT. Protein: CASSLRDREVEAFF.

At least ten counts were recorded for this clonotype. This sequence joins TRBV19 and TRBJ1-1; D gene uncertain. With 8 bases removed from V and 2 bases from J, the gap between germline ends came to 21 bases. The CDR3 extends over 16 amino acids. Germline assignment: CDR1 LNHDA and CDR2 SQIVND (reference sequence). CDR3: CASRYLAGITNTEAFF. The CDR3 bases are TGTGCCAGTCGCTACCTGGCCGGGATAACAAACACTGAAGCTTTCTTT.

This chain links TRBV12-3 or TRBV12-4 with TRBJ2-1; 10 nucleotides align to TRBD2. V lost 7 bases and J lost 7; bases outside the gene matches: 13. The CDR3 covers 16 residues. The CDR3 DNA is TGTGCCAGCACCCCGTACTTCTCTAGCGGGAGAAATGAGCAGTTCTTC. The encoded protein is CASTPYFSSGRNEQFF.

The CDR3 DNA sequence: TGCGCCAGCAGCCCCTACACGTCCTACGAGCAGTACTTC. Protein sequence: CASSPYTSYEQYF. The V and J genes are TRBV5-1 and TRBJ2-7; no clear D. CDR3 length: 13 amino acids. V was pared by 4 bases and J by 1 base, with 9 bases between. Germline values: CDR1 SGHRS, CDR2 YFSETQ.

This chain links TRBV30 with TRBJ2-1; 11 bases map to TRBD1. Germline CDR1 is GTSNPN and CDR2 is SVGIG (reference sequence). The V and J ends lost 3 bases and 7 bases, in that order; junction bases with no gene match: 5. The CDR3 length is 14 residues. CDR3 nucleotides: TGTGCCTGGAGCGCCGGGACAGGGGGGAATGAGCAGTTCTTC. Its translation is CAWSAGTGGNEQFF.